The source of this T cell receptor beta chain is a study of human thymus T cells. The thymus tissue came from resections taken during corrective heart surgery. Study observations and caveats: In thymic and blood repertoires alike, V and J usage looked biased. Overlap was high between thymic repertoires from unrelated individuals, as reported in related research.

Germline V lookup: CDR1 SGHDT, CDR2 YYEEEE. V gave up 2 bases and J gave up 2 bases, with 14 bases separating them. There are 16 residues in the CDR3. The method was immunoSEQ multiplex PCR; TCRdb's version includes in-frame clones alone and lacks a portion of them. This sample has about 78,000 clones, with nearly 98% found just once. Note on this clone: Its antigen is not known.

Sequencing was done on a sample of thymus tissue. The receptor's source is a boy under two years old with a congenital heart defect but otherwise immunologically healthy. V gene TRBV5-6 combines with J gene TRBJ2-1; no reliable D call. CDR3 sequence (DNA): TGTGCCAGCAGCTTCAAGTGCGGCCAAACCTACAATGAGCAGTTCTTC. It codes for CASSFKCGQTYNEQFF.